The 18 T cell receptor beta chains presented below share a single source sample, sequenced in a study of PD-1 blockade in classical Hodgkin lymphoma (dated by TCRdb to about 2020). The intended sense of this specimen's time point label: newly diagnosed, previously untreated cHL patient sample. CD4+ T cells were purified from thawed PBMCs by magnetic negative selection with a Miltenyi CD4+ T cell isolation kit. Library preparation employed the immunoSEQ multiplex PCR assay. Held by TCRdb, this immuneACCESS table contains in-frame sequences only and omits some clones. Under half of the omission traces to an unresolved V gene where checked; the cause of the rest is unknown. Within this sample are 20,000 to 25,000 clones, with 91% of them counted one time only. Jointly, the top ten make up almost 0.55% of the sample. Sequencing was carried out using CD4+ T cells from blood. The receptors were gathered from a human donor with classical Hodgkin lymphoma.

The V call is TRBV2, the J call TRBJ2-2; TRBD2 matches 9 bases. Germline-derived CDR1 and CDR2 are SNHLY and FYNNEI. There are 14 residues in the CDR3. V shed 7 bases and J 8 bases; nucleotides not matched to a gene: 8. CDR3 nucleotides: TGTGCCAGCACTCAAGGCCTAGCGGGGGGGGAGCTGTTTTTT. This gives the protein CASTQGLAGGELFF.

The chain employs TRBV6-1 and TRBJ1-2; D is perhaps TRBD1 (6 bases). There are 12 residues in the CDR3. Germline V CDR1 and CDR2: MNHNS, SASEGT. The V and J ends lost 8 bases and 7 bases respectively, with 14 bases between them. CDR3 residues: CASVAGVGGYTF. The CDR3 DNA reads TGTGCCAGCGTGGCAGGGGTCGGTGGCTACACCTTC.

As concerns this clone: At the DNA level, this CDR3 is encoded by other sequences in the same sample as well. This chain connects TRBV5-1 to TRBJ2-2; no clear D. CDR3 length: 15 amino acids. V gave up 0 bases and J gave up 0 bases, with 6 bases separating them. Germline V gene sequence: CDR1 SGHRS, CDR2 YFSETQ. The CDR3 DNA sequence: TGCGCCAGCAGCTTGGTAGGGCCGAACACCGGGGAGCTGTTTTTT. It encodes CASSLVGPNTGELFF. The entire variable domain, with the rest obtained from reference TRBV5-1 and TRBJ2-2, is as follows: KAGVTQTPRYLIKTRGQQVTLSCSPISGHRSVSWYQQTPGQGLQFLFEYFSETQRNKGNFPGRFSGRQFSNSRSEMNVSTLELGDSALYLCASSLVGPNTGELFFGEGSRLTVL.

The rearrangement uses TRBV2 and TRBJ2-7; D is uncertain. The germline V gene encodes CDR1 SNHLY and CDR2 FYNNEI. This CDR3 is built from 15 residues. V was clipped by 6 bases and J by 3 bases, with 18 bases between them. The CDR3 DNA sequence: TGTGCCAGCAGCAGAGACACCACCGGAGTCTACGAGCAGTACTTC. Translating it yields CASSRDTTGVYEQYF.

CDR3 loop: CASSQDLRRGVKRAGELFF. The DNA of the CDR3 is TGCGCCAGCAGCCAAGATCTGCGGAGAGGGGTCAAAAGAGCCGGGGAGCTGTTTTTT. The chain employs TRBV4-3 and TRBJ2-2, with D perhaps assigned TRBD1 or TRBD2 (5 bases each). CDR3 length: 19 amino acids. Looked up from germline, CDR1 is LGHNA and CDR2 is YSLEER. Deletions cut 0 bases from V and 6 bases from J, with 23 bases between.

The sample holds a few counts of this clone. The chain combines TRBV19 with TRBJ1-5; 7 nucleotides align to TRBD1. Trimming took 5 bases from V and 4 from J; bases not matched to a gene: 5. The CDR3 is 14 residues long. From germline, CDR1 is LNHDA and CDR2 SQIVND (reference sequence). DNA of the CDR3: TGTGCCAGTAGTGGACAGGTTAAAAATCAGCCCCAGCATTTT. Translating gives CASSGQVKNQPQHF.

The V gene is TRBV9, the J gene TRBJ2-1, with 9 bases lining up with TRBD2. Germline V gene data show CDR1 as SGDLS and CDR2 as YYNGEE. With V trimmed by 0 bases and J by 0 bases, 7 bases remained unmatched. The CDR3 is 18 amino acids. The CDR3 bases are TGTGCCAGCAGCGTAGCCCCTAGCGGGGCCAGCTCCTACAATGAGCAGTTCTTC. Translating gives CASSVAPSGASSYNEQFF.

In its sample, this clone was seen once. In DNA, the CDR3 is TGTGCCAGCAGCTTGGACGGGGGCAGGGATACGCAGTATTTT. It is translated as CASSLDGGRDTQYF. The V call is TRBV5-8, the J call TRBJ2-3; D may match TRBD1 or TRBD2 (6 bases each). CDR1 and CDR2 (germline): SGHTS, YDEGEE. The CDR3 runs to 14 residues. Deletions cut 0 bases from V and 6 bases from J, with 11 bases between.

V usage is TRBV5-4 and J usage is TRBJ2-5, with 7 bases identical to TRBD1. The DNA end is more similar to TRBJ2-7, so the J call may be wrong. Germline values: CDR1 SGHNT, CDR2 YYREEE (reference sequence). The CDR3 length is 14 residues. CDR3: CASSLDAGGYEQYF. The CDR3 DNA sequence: TGTGCCAGCAGCTTGGACGCAGGGGGCTACGAGCAGTACTTC.

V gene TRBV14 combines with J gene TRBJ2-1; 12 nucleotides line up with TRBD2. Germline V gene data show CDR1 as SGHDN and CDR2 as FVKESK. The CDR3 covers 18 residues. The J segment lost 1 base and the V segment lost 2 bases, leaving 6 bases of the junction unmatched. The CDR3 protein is CASSQKTSGGASYNEQFF. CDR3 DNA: TGTGCCAGCAGCCAAAAGACTAGCGGGGGAGCTTCCTACAATGAGCAGTTCTTC. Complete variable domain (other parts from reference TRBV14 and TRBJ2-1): EAGVTQFPSHSVIEKGQTVTLRCDPISGHDNLYWYRRVMGKEIKFLLHFVKESKQDESGMPNNRFLAERTGGTYSTLKVQPAELEDSGVYFCASSQKTSGGASYNEQFFGPGTRLTVL.

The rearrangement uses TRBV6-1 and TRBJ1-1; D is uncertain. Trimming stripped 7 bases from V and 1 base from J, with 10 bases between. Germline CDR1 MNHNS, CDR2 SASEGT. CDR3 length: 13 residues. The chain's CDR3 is CASNRDPNTEAFF. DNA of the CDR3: TGTGCCAGCAATAGAGACCCGAACACTGAAGCTTTCTTT.

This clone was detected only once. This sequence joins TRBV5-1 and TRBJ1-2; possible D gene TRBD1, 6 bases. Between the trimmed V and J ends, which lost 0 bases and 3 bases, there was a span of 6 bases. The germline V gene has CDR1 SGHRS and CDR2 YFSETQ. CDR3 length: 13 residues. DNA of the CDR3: TGCGCCAGCAGCTTGGAGGGGGACTATGGCTACACCTTC. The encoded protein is CASSLEGDYGYTF.

CDR3 amino acids: CAWTPGRDTQYF. Here the CDR3 DNA reads TGTGCCTGGACCCCGGGAAGGGATACGCAGTATTTT. The chain uses TRBV30 and TRBJ2-3; possibly TRBD2 for D (5 bases). The CDR3 consists of 12 residues. The V and J ends lost 4 bases and 6 bases respectively, with 11 bases between them. Germline CDR1 GTSNPN, CDR2 SVGIG (reference sequence).

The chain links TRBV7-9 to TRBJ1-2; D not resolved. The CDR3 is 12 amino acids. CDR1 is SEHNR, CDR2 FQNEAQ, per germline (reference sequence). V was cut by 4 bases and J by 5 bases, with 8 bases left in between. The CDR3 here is CASSSIEYGYTF. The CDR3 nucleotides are TGTGCCAGCAGCTCGATAGAGTATGGCTACACCTTC.

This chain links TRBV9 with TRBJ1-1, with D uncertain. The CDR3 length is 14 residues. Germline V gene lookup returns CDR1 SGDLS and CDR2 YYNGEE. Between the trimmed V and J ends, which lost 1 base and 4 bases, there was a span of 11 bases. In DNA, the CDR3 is TGTGCCAGCAGCGTACACACCCTTGCCACTGAAGCTTTCTTT. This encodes CASSVHTLATEAFF.

CDR3 sequence: CASRKLGIIEAFF. The CDR3 coding sequence is TGTGCCAGCAGGAAGCTCGGGATAATCGAAGCTTTCTTT. The gene calls are TRBV6-5 and TRBJ1-1; D is undetermined. The ends were cut back, 6 bases at V and 8 bases at J, with 16 bases in the middle. Germline V lookup: CDR1 MNHEY, CDR2 SVGAGI. The CDR3 sequence is 13 residues long.

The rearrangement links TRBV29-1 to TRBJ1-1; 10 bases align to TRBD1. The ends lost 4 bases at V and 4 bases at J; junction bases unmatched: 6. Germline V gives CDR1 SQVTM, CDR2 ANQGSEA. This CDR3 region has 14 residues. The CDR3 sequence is CSVGWTGGFTEAFF. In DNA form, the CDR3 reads TGCAGCGTTGGATGGACAGGGGGTTTCACTGAAGCTTTCTTT.

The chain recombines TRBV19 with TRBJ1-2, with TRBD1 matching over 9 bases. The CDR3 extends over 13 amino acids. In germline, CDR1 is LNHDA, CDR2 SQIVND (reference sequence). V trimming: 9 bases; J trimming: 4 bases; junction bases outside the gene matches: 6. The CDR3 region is CASTGTGTYGYTF. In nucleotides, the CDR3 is TGTGCCAGCACCGGGACAGGGACCTATGGCTACACCTTC.